This is a list of T cell receptor beta chains from one sample in a study of cytomegalovirus exposure and HLA in healthy donors. The table came from immunoSEQ multiplex PCR; TCRdb's copy has only in-frame clones and leaves some out. The repertoire consists of over 150,000 clones, with 70% to 80% occurring once and the leading ten covering about 1.3%. The sequenced material came from PBMCs. These receptors were obtained from a woman between 45 and 65 years old in good health and CMV-seronegative. The conserved cysteine and the conserved F or W are not part of the CDR3 here. D genes are given only for firm matches.

TRBD1	TRBJ2-7	TRBV4-2	13	ASSHAGQGEYEQY
TRBD1	TRBJ2-7	TRBV5-4	13	ASSFKKQGAYEQY
TRBD2	TRBJ2-1	TRBV7-9	13	ASSLGTSGPDEQF
-	TRBJ2-2	TRBV28	12	ASVYQGSPGELF
TRBD1	TRBJ2-7	TRBV5-1	14	ASSLVYGTGPLAQY
TRBD1	TRBJ1-2	TRBV7-9	15	ASSPLPGQGRTAGYT
TRBD1	TRBJ2-4	TRBV4-3	16	ASTSLGTGVLAKNIQY
TRBD1	TRBJ1-1	TRBV19	12	ASSILGEGAQAF
-	TRBJ2-7	TRBV19	12	ASSTLAGGLEQY
-	TRBJ1-2	TRBV28	11	ASSLQGPYGYT
TRBD2	TRBJ2-7	TRBV6-5	13	ASSPRPGGPYEQY
TRBD2	TRBJ2-2	TRBV5-1	14	ASSFLAGGNTGELF